Shown below are 21 T cell receptor beta chains from a single sample sequenced in a study of cytomegalovirus exposure and HLA in healthy donors. PCR primers comprised 60 Vbeta and 13 Jbeta primers. Sequencing used immunoSEQ multiplex PCR; TCRdb keeps in-frame clones, though not all of them. Among 150,000 or so clones listed, roughly 10% were seen once. The source material was PBMCs. The receptors stem from a man aged 45-65 years in good health and CMV-seronegative.

The genes are TRBV6-5 and TRBJ1-2, with D possibly being TRBD1 (5 bases). Germline assignment: CDR1 MNHEY and CDR2 SVGAGI. CDR3 length: 15 amino acids. V dropped 4 bases and J dropped 7 bases, with 19 bases sitting between them. The CDR3 DNA reads as TGTGCCAGCAGTTCCACCACCAGGGTAGAGGCTGGCTACACCTTC. Its protein is CASSSTTRVEAGYTF.

The sample holds a few counts of this clone. This chain connects TRBV15 to TRBJ1-6, with TRBD1 identical over 7 bases. CDR1 LNHNV and CDR2 YYDKDF come from the germline V gene (reference sequence). This CDR3 is built from 16 residues. V trimming: 0 bases; J trimming: 4 bases; junction bases outside the gene matches: 3. CDR3 amino acids: CATSRDKGQYNSPLHF. CDR3 nucleotide sequence: TGTGCCACCAGCAGAGATAAGGGACAGTATAATTCACCCCTCCACTTT.

V usage is TRBV7-2 and J usage is TRBJ1-5, with D unresolved. Looked up from germline, CDR1 is SGHTA and CDR2 is FQGNSA. The CDR3 has 15 residues. Trimming shortened V by 5 bases and J by 3 bases, and 14 bases separated the two germline ends. CDR3: CASSAVHGINQPQHF. The CDR3 DNA sequence: TGTGCCAGCAGCGCCGTCCACGGGATCAATCAGCCCCAGCATTTT.

The rearrangement uses TRBV2 and TRBJ1-5; the D gene is possibly TRBD1 (6 bases). V was pared by 8 bases and J by 3 bases, with 17 bases between. The CDR3 spans 15 residues. Germline CDR1 and CDR2: SNHLY and FYNNEI. CDR3 loop: CASLGGQGTNQPQHF. DNA for the CDR3: TGTGCCAGCTTGGGGGGGCAGGGAACCAATCAGCCCCAGCATTTT. The entire variable domain, with the rest obtained from reference TRBV2 and TRBJ1-5, is as follows: EPEVTQTPSHQVTQMGQEVILRCVPISNHLYFYWYRQILGQKVEFLVSFYNNEISEKSEIFDDQFSVERPDGSNFTLKIRSTKLEDSAMYFCASLGGQGTNQPQHFGDGTRLSIL.

This rearrangement joins TRBV5-1 to TRBJ2-2, with 13 bases lining up with TRBD2. The CDR3 loop spans 17 amino acids. Germline V gene lookup returns CDR1 SGHRS and CDR2 YFSETQ. V lost 4 bases to trimming and J lost 6 bases; unmatched junction nucleotides: 9. Here the CDR3 reads CASSLTSGGRLAGELFF. The CDR3 DNA sequence: TGCGCCAGCAGCCTGACTAGCGGGGGGCGACTCGCCGGGGAGCTGTTTTTT.

The gene calls are TRBV12-5 and TRBJ2-4; TRBD1 matches 8 bases. CDR3 length: 16 amino acids. Germline V gene data show CDR1 as LGHNT and CDR2 as FRNRAP. Losses at the gene ends were 0 bases for V and 9 bases for J; bases not matched to a gene: 10. The CDR3 nucleotides are TGTGCTAGTGGTTTGGTACTGACAGGGGAGACGATCATTCAGTACTTC. The encoded protein is CASGLVLTGETIIQYF.

This clone was counted only a few times. The CDR3 DNA is TGTGCCAGCAGAACTGACAGGGGACACGAGCAGTACTTC. Its translation is CASRTDRGHEQYF. The chain is built from TRBV27 and TRBJ2-7, with 8 nucleotides matching TRBD1. The ends lost 6 bases at V and 5 bases at J; junction bases unmatched: 6. Germline-derived CDR1 and CDR2 are MNHEY and SMNVEV (reference sequence). The CDR3 has 13 residues.

This clone was detected only a few times. The V and J genes are TRBV30 and TRBJ1-1; unclear D gene. The CDR3 is made up of 13 amino acids. The germline gives CDR1 GTSNPN, CDR2 SVGIG (reference sequence). Between the trimmed V and J ends, which lost 3 bases and 4 bases, there was a span of 12 bases. The DNA of the CDR3 is TGTGCCTGGAGAAAGCCAGCTAGCACTGAAGCTTTCTTT. Protein: CAWRKPASTEAFF.

This clone was detected only a few times. The chain combines TRBV7-2 with TRBJ1-5; no definite D call. The V and J ends lost 2 bases and 9 bases respectively, with 11 bases between them. Germline V gives CDR1 SGHTA, CDR2 FQGNSA. CDR3 length: 13 residues. The CDR3 sequence: CASSLSVERPQHF. As DNA, the CDR3 is TGTGCCAGCAGCTTATCGGTAGAGAGGCCCCAGCATTTT.

A few counts support this clone. The rearrangement uses TRBV4-1 and TRBJ2-7; D gene unclear. CDR1 is MGHRA and CDR2 is YSYEKL in the germline V gene. The CDR3 is 15 amino acids. Trimming took 1 base from V and 0 from J, leaving 10 bases between them. CDR3 protein: CASSQGPRYSYEQYF. The CDR3 DNA is TGCGCCAGCAGCCAAGGTCCACGGTACTCCTACGAGCAGTACTTC.

The genes are TRBV6-5 and TRBJ2-7; 7 bases match TRBD1. The CDR3 covers 14 residues. Per the germline V gene, CDR1 is MNHEY and CDR2 is SVGAGI. Trimming cost V 6 bases and J 0 bases; bases outside gene matches: 5. In DNA, the CDR3 is TGTGCCAGCAGAAAGGACAGGAGCTCCTACGAGCAGTACTTC. It encodes CASRKDRSSYEQYF.

This clone showed up just a few times. The chain is built from TRBV4-2 and TRBJ1-1; D possibly corresponds to TRBD1 (6 bases). V gave up 0 bases and J gave up 5 bases, with 13 bases separating them. Looked up from germline, CDR1 is LGHNA and CDR2 is YNFKEQ. The CDR3 consists of 15 residues. The CDR3 loop reads CASSQDARGTTEAFF. The CDR3 DNA reads as TGTGCCAGCAGCCAAGACGCAAGGGGGACAACTGAAGCTTTCTTT.

This clone was picked up a small number of times. V gene TRBV18 combines with J gene TRBJ2-2, with 9 bases fitting TRBD2. Germline lookup yields CDR1 KGHSH and CDR2 LQKENI. The V segment lost 2 bases and the J segment 1 base; nucleotides outside the gene matches: 2. The CDR3 is made up of 16 amino acids. The CDR3 sequence is CASSPSGGLNTGELFF. In DNA, the CDR3 is TGTGCCAGCTCACCAAGCGGGGGGCTGAACACCGGGGAGCTGTTTTTT.

The rearrangement links TRBV5-6 to TRBJ2-3; tentatively, D is TRBD1 (5 bases). The CDR3 totals 15 residues. The germline V gene has CDR1 SGHDT and CDR2 YYEEEE. Trimming pared 0 bases from V and 2 bases from J, leaving 10 bases between. CDR3 protein: CASSLGAGPTDTQYF. CDR3 coding DNA: TGTGCCAGCAGCTTGGGGGCAGGGCCCACAGATACGCAGTATTTT.

This clone turned up a few times. This chain joins TRBV11-1 and TRBJ2-7; TRBD1 aligns across 7 bases. CDR1 and CDR2 from the germline V gene are SGHAT and FQDESV (reference sequence). V shed 1 base, J shed 3 bases, and the junction held 3 bases outside the gene matches. CDR3 size: 14 residues. In nucleotides, the CDR3 is TGTGCCAGCAGCTTAGGAGGGACAGACTACGAGCAGTACTTC. Amino acid sequence: CASSLGGTDYEQYF.

This clone showed up just a few times. The genes are TRBV2 and TRBJ2-5, with TRBD2 matching 11 bases. The ends lost 8 bases at V and 5 bases at J; junction bases unmatched: 7. The CDR3 length is 14 residues. Per germline, CDR1 SNHLY and CDR2 FYNNEI. The CDR3 DNA reads as TGTGCCAGCGTTAGCGGGAGGGCCGCGGAGACCCAGTACTTC. Translating it yields CASVSGRAAETQYF.

This clone came up a few times. The chain combines TRBV5-1 with TRBJ2-1; D is perhaps TRBD2 (6 bases). This CDR3 is built from 16 residues. V gave up 7 bases and J gave up 4 bases, with 21 bases separating them. Germline-derived CDR1 and CDR2 are SGHRS and YFSETQ. The CDR3 DNA follows: TGCGCCAGCGCGTCCGGAGGGCAGGGAAAATACAATGAGCAGTTCTTC. Translation gives CASASGGQGKYNEQFF.

The chain joins TRBV5-4 to TRBJ2-3; 7 bases map to TRBD2. Trimming at V came to 3 bases and at J to 2 bases, leaving 9 bases not matched to a gene. The germline V gene encodes CDR1 SGHNT and CDR2 YYREEE (reference sequence). This CDR3 region has 16 residues. As DNA, the CDR3 is TGTGCCAGCAGCTCCCCCCGGGGGAGGGCCACAGATACGCAGTATTTT. Translated, it gives CASSSPRGRATDTQYF.

The CDR3 sequence: CSAVQRENTEAFF. The CDR3, as DNA: TGCAGCGCCGTTCAGCGGGAGAACACTGAAGCTTTCTTT. The chain combines TRBV29-1 with TRBJ1-1; D gene uncertain. Germline assignment: CDR1 SQVTM and CDR2 ANQGSEA. The V end was cut by 7 bases, the J end by 1 base, with 13 bases between. The CDR3 sequence is 13 residues long.

The chain recombines TRBV2 with TRBJ2-7; 11 bases fit TRBD2. Germline assignment: CDR1 SNHLY and CDR2 FYNNEI. After removal of 7 bases from V and 5 bases from J, the junction contained 13 bases not matched to a gene. The CDR3 spans 16 residues. The DNA of the CDR3 is TGTGCCAGCAATCGGTTGCTAGCGGGAGGCCATAACGAGCAGTACTTC. As protein: CASNRLLAGGHNEQYF.

The rearrangement uses TRBV6-1 and TRBJ2-3; possibly TRBD2 for D (5 bases). Germline lookup yields CDR1 MNHNS and CDR2 SASEGT. CDR3 size: 14 residues. Trimming removed 7 bases from V and 4 bases from J, with 15 bases in between. DNA of the CDR3: TGTGCCAGCACCCTTTCACGGACTGCAGATACGCAGTATTTT. This sequence encodes CASTLSRTADTQYF.